These 31 T cell receptor beta chains were sequenced from one sample in a study of early T cells in non-severe SARS-CoV-2 infection (dated by TCRdb to the early 2020s). Library preparation was by 5' RACE. The instrument was a NextSeq 500. TCRdb took the public reads, trimmed them with fastp at Q25, ran MiXCR for clone calling and kept in-frame beta chains. Rows are combined by CDR3 protein, so each entry shows the most common genes and DNA. Within this sample are some 70,000 distinct CDR3 sequences, with 10% to 15% of them counted one time only. The ten largest clonotypes hold 3% to 5% of the sample. Material for sequencing was whole blood. Receptor source: an adult who was a healthcare worker with PCR-confirmed SARS-CoV-2 infection or an uninfected control (not recorded which).

This clonotype was seen repeatedly, ten times or more. This chain links TRBV29-1 with TRBJ2-3; 8 positions agree with TRBD2. Trimming at V came to 4 bases and at J to 3 bases, leaving 0 bases not matched to a gene. The CDR3 has 12 amino acids. Germline V CDR1 and CDR2: SQVTM, ANQGSEA. CDR3 nucleotide sequence: TGCAGCGTTGGACTAGCGACAGATACGCAGTATTTT. It is translated as CSVGLATDTQYF.

This clonotype has at least ten counts. The chain carries TRBV2 and TRBJ1-5; possible D gene TRBD1, 5 bases. This CDR3 spans 13 amino acids. CDR1 is SNHLY and CDR2 is FYNNEI in the germline V gene. V was clipped by 1 base and J by 9 bases, with 10 bases between them. DNA of the CDR3: TGTGCCAGCAGTGAAGGGGACCGCCGGCCCCAGCATTTT. Amino acid sequence: CASSEGDRRPQHF.

The chain is built from TRBV15 and TRBJ2-5, with D possibly TRBD1 on 6 matching bases. Germline loops: CDR1 LNHNV, CDR2 YYDKDF (reference sequence). Trimming removed 0 bases from V and 1 base from J, with 12 bases in between. The CDR3 contains 16 residues. CDR3 protein: CATSREGARPQETQYF. As DNA, the CDR3 is TGTGCCACCAGCAGAGAGGGGGCAAGGCCCCAAGAGACCCAGTACTTC.

This clonotype was recorded a few times. The chain employs TRBV18 and TRBJ2-7; D remains unclear. Germline V lookup: CDR1 KGHSH, CDR2 LQKENI. The CDR3 consists of 13 residues. The V end lost 4 bases, the J end lost 3 bases, and 10 bases lay between the germline ends. The CDR3 DNA sequence: TGTGCCAGCTCACTCTCCTTCAACTACGAGCAGTACTTC. Protein: CASSLSFNYEQYF.

The chain links TRBV6-6 to TRBJ1-6, with 9 bases aligning to TRBD1. This CDR3 has 16 residues. Germline trimming cut 1 base from V and 6 bases from J; bases unmatched to any gene: 4. From germline, CDR1 is MNHNY and CDR2 SVGAGI (reference sequence). CDR3 amino acids: CASSYWPGQGNSPLHF. The DNA of the CDR3 is TGTGCCAGCAGTTACTGGCCGGGACAGGGTAATTCACCCCTCCACTTT.

The chain joins TRBV5-1 to TRBJ1-1; 7 nucleotides line up with TRBD1. The V segment lost 3 bases and the J segment 5 bases; nucleotides outside the gene matches: 13. Germline CDR1 reads SGHRS; CDR2 reads YFSETQ. This CDR3 has 16 amino acids. The CDR3 DNA sequence: TGCGCCAGCAGCTCAGGGACAGCATACGAGAAGACTGAAGCTTTCTTT. Translation: CASSSGTAYEKTEAFF.

A few counts support this clonotype. V gene TRBV28 combines with J gene TRBJ2-7; weak D call: TRBD1 (5 bases). Germline V gene data show CDR1 as MDHEN and CDR2 as SYDVKM. CDR3 length equals 15 residues. The ends were cut back, 9 bases at V and 4 bases at J, with 22 bases in the middle. The CDR3 is CASLGLIGSVYEQYF. The CDR3 bases are TGTGCCAGTCTGGGGCTGATTGGCTCGGTGTACGAGCAGTACTTC.

This clonotype was recorded a few times. The chain carries TRBV28 and TRBJ1-2; D unclear. V shed 5 bases and J shed 8 bases, with 12 bases lying between them. The germline V gene has CDR1 MDHEN and CDR2 SYDVKM. The CDR3 sequence is 12 residues long. The DNA for the CDR3 is TGTGCCAGCAGTCCCCGCCATGGGGGCTACACCTTC. Protein sequence: CASSPRHGGYTF.

This chain uses TRBV10-3 with TRBJ2-1, with 9 bases lining up with TRBD2. With 1 base clipped from V and 1 base from J, the junction kept 5 bases outside the gene matches. The CDR3 runs to 17 residues. Germline V gene data show CDR1 as ENHRY and CDR2 as SYGVKD. Here the CDR3 reads CAISEWAGLASYNEQFF. CDR3 nucleotides: TGTGCCATCAGTGAGTGGGCCGGACTAGCGTCCTACAATGAGCAGTTCTTC.

This clonotype has more than one count but fewer than ten. The V and J genes are TRBV6-5 and TRBJ2-7, with D maybe TRBD1 (6 bases). Germline V gene lookup returns CDR1 MNHEY and CDR2 SVGAGI. Trimming took 4 bases from V and 3 from J, leaving 16 bases between them. This CDR3 is 15 amino acids long. The CDR3: CASSSQTGWDYEQYF. DNA for the CDR3: TGTGCCAGCAGTTCCCAGACAGGTTGGGACTACGAGCAGTACTTC.

Only a few counts were recorded for this clonotype. J is TRBJ1-2 and V is TRBV3-1; TRBD1 matches 9 bases. Per the germline V gene, CDR1 is LGHDT and CDR2 is YNNKEL (reference sequence). J lost 4 bases, V lost 5 bases, and 8 bases had no gene match. The length of the CDR3 is 15 residues. This chain's CDR3 is CASSGHRGPGYGYTF. DNA of the CDR3: TGTGCCAGCAGCGGTCACAGGGGGCCCGGCTATGGCTACACCTTC.

This clonotype has only a few counts. The V and J genes are TRBV20-1 and TRBJ2-1; 10 nucleotides match TRBD2. The CDR3 has 16 amino acids. Germline lookup yields CDR1 DFQATT and CDR2 SNEGSKA (reference sequence). The ends lost 5 bases at V and 7 bases at J; junction bases unmatched: 14. CDR3 DNA sequence: TGCAGTGCTGGATTAGCGGGAGGCGCCACTTTTAATGAGCAGTTCTTC. Translated: CSAGLAGGATFNEQFF.

This clonotype was seen many times. The CDR3 protein is CASSGGYVRAYEQYF. The CDR3 DNA reads as TGTGCCAGCAGCGGCGGCTATGTGAGAGCCTACGAGCAGTACTTC. The chain joins TRBV14 to TRBJ2-7; D call uncertain. Trimming took off 5 bases at V and 2 bases at J, with 16 bases between the two ends. From germline, CDR1 is SGHDN and CDR2 FVKESK. This CDR3 contains 15 residues.

This clonotype was observed a handful of times. V usage is TRBV4-2 and J usage is TRBJ2-2; TRBD1 might be the D (7 bases). Trimming shortened V by 6 bases and J by 4 bases, and 12 bases separated the two germline ends. The CDR3 is 14 amino acids. Germline values: CDR1 LGHNA, CDR2 YNFKEQ. The CDR3: CASREGALTGELFF. In DNA, the CDR3 is TGTGCCAGCAGGGAGGGGGCTCTCACCGGGGAGCTGTTTTTT.

This clonotype was seen at least ten times. The V call is TRBV25-1, the J call TRBJ2-3, with D maybe TRBD2 (6 bases). This CDR3 spans 13 amino acids. V lost 5 bases to trimming and J lost 0 bases, with 6 bases between them. Germline V CDR1 and CDR2: MGHDK, SYGVNS. The CDR3 bases are TGTGCCAGCAGTAGCGGGAGCACAGATACGCAGTATTTT. It specifies CASSSGSTDTQYF.

A single count supports this clonotype. Just one base apart from a much larger clone, this may be a read error. V and J are TRBV19 and TRBJ1-5, with 7 bases aligning to TRBD1. The germline gives CDR1 LNHDA, CDR2 SQIVND (reference sequence). The CDR3 extends over 16 amino acids. The DNA for the CDR3 is TGTGCCAGTAGTACGGGGACAGCTCCAAGCAATCGGCCCCAGCATTTT. Amino acids: CASSTGTAPSNRPQHF.

This clonotype was counted at least ten times. The J gene is TRBJ1-2, the V gene TRBV9; weak D call: TRBD1 (6 bases). In germline, CDR1 is SGDLS, CDR2 YYNGEE. Trimming removed 3 bases from V and 8 bases from J, with 17 bases in between. The CDR3 contains 14 residues. This chain's CDR3 is CASSAGRGQEGYTF. In DNA form, the CDR3 reads TGTGCCAGCAGCGCCGGCCGGGGGCAGGAGGGCTACACCTTC.

This clonotype appeared a few times. The rearrangement uses TRBV12-3 or TRBV12-4 and TRBJ2-2, with 10 bases that match TRBD1. The CDR3 covers 14 residues. V gave up 5 bases and J gave up 7 bases; unmatched junction bases: 4. CDR3 loop: CASSSRDRGGELFF. The CDR3 coding sequence is TGTGCCAGCAGTAGCCGGGACAGGGGCGGGGAGCTGTTTTTT.

The rearrangement joins TRBV11-2 to TRBJ1-2; possibly TRBD1 for D (5 bases). The CDR3 totals 15 residues. Trimming removed 5 bases from V and 2 bases from J, with 15 bases in between. Germline V gene data show CDR1 as SGHAT and CDR2 as FQNNGV. The chain's CDR3 is CASSPAGGDNYGYTF. Written as DNA, the CDR3 is TGTGCCAGCAGCCCGGCCGGGGGAGACAACTATGGCTACACCTTC.

Only a few counts were recorded for this clonotype. The gene calls are TRBV7-3 and TRBJ2-1; 9 nucleotides agree with TRBD1. The V gene end was trimmed by 4 bases and the J gene end by 9 bases; junction bases not matched to a gene: 4. Germline V gene data show CDR1 as SGHTA and CDR2 as FQGTGA. The CDR3 loop spans 13 amino acids. For the CDR3, the DNA is TGTGCCAGCAGCTCAGGGACAGGGCTTGAGCAGTTCTTC. It encodes CASSSGTGLEQFF.

There are a few counts of this clonotype. This chain joins TRBV18 and TRBJ2-7; D is unresolved. Germline V gene lookup returns CDR1 KGHSH and CDR2 LQKENI. Trimming pared 2 bases from V and 3 bases from J, leaving 8 bases between. This CDR3 contains 13 residues. CDR3 nucleotide sequence: TGTGCCAGCTCACCAAGTCCCAGCTACGAGCAGTACTTC. Residues: CASSPSPSYEQYF.

The table lists this clonotype with many counts. The DNA of the CDR3 is TGTGCCAGCAGTATATCCGGGACTACGAACGAGCAGTACTTC. Translation: CASSISGTTNEQYF. The V call is TRBV28, the J call TRBJ2-7; TRBD2 agrees at 7 bases. J gave up 5 bases and V 5 bases, and 9 bases lay outside the gene matches. CDR1 and CDR2 (germline): MDHEN, SYDVKM. This CDR3 comprises 14 residues.

This clonotype was observed a handful of times. The genes are TRBV20-1 and TRBJ2-1; TRBD2 might be the D (6 bases). The length of the CDR3 is 13 residues. Between the trimmed V and J ends, which lost 0 bases and 6 bases, there was a span of 9 bases. Looked up from germline, CDR1 is DFQATT and CDR2 is SNEGSKA (reference sequence). DNA of the CDR3: TGCAGTGCTAGAGAAGCGGGTCCCAATGAGCAGTTCTTC. Protein: CSAREAGPNEQFF.

This clonotype was found a few times. The CDR3 DNA is TGTGCCAGCAGGCGACAGGGGCCTGGGGCCAACGTCCTGACTTTC. Translation: CASRRQGPGANVLTF. The rearrangement uses TRBV28 and TRBJ2-6, with 8 bases that match TRBD1. The CDR3 consists of 15 residues. Per germline, CDR1 MDHEN and CDR2 SYDVKM. J gave up 2 bases and V 6 bases, and 3 bases lay outside the gene matches. Combining the CDR3 with reference TRBV28 and TRBJ2-6 gives the whole variable domain DVKVTQSSRYLVKRTGEKVFLECVQDMDHENMFWYRQDPGLGLRLIYFSYDVKMKEKGDIPEGYSVSREKKERFSLILESASTNQTSMYLCASRRQGPGANVLTFGAGSRLTVL.

The CDR3 region is CASSVTKSNEQFF. The DNA for the CDR3 is TGTGCCAGCAGCGTAACGAAAAGTAATGAGCAGTTCTTC. The rearrangement links TRBV9 to TRBJ2-1; the D is unclear. The CDR3 sequence is 13 residues long. The ends were cut back, 1 base at V and 7 bases at J, with 9 bases in the middle. Germline V gene data show CDR1 as SGDLS and CDR2 as YYNGEE.

The sample holds many counts of this clonotype. V is TRBV28 and J is TRBJ1-1; no clear D gene. Germline V gene lookup returns CDR1 MDHEN and CDR2 SYDVKM. The V and J ends lost 3 bases and 5 bases respectively, with 7 bases between them. This CDR3 comprises 12 residues. The CDR3 spells CASSLEGTEAFF. The CDR3 DNA follows: TGTGCCAGCAGTTTGGAAGGGACTGAAGCTTTCTTT.

The table lists this clonotype with a few counts. The chain is built from TRBV6-1 and TRBJ2-7, with D possibly matching TRBD2 (5 bases). Trimming removed 7 bases from V and 6 bases from J, with 13 bases in between. This CDR3 is 12 amino acids long. Germline CDR1 and CDR2: MNHNS and SASEGT. DNA for the CDR3: TGTGCCAGCATGCTAGCTCGGGGCGAGCAGTACTTC. Its protein is CASMLARGEQYF.

This chain connects TRBV29-1 to TRBJ2-7; 7 bases are shared with TRBD2. The CDR3 is made up of 14 amino acids. Losses at the gene ends were 1 base for V and 3 bases for J; bases not matched to a gene: 6. CDR1 SQVTM and CDR2 ANQGSEA come from the germline V gene. The CDR3 sequence is CSVEGDYQRYEQYF. In nucleotides, the CDR3 is TGCAGCGTTGAAGGGGACTACCAACGCTACGAGCAGTACTTC.

In this sample, this clonotype turned up many times. The chain carries TRBV6-5 and TRBJ2-5, with a possible D match to TRBD2 (6 bases). Looked up from germline, CDR1 is MNHEY and CDR2 is SVGAGI. V was pared by 9 bases and J by 5 bases, with 22 bases between. The CDR3 is made up of 15 amino acids. The CDR3 region has the DNA TGTGCCAGGTTAAAAGGAGGGGATATTCTTGAGACCCAGTACTTC. It is translated as CARLKGGDILETQYF.

A remark on this clonotype: Possible read error: a much larger clone is one base away. The chain joins TRBV2 to TRBJ2-5, with no clear D. The CDR3 has 12 amino acids. Germline loops: CDR1 SNHLY, CDR2 FYNNEI. CDR3 DNA: TGTGTCAGCAAGAGCCATCAAGAGACCCAGTACTTC. Residues: CVSKSHQETQYF.

This clonotype appeared many times. The chain combines TRBV4-2 with TRBJ1-5; 8 bases line up with TRBD1. V was clipped by 3 bases and J by 11 bases; unmatched bases: 15. The CDR3 covers 16 residues. Per the germline V gene, CDR1 is LGHNA and CDR2 is YNFKEQ. The chain's CDR3 is CASSQMSQGDSRAQHF. The CDR3 DNA reads TGTGCCAGCAGCCAGATGTCACAGGGGGACAGTAGGGCCCAGCATTTT.